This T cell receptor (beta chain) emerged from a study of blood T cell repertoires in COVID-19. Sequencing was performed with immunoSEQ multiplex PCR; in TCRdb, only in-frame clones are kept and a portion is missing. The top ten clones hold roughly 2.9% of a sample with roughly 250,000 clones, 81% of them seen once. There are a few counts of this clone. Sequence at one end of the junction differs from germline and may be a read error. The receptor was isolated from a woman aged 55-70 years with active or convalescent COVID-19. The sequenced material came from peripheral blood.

The CDR3 loop is CASSGAGAKDF. CDR3 bases: TGTGCCAGCAGTGGGGCGGGGGCAAAGGACTTC. The V and J genes are TRBV25-1 and TRBJ2-5, with a tentative D call TRBD2 (7 bases). CDR3 length equals 11 residues. Looked up from germline, CDR1 is MGHDK and CDR2 is SYGVNS.